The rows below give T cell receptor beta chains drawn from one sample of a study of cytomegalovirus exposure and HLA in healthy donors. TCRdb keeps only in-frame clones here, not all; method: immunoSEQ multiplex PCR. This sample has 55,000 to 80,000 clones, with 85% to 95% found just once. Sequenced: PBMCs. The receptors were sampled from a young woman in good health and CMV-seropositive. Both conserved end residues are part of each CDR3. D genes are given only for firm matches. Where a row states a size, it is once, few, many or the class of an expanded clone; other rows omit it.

CDR3nt: TGTGCCAGCACCGAGCTGGTTTCCACAGATACGCAGTATTTT
CDR3aa: CASTELVSTDTQYF
j_gene: TRBJ2-3
v_gene: TRBV18
d_gene: .
abundance: .

CDR3nt: TGTGCCAGCAGCAATCGACAGGGAAAGTACTTC
CDR3aa: CASSNRQGKYF
j_gene: TRBJ2-7
v_gene: TRBV6-6
d_gene: TRBD1
abundance: .

CDR3nt: TGTGCCAGCAGCTCACCACCCGACATCTATAACTATGGCTACACCTTC
CDR3aa: CASSSPPDIYNYGYTF
j_gene: TRBJ1-2
v_gene: TRBV5-4
d_gene: .
abundance: .

CDR3nt: TGTGCCAGCAGTTACGGAGGCATTTCACCCCTCCACTTT
CDR3aa: CASSYGGISPLHF
j_gene: TRBJ1-6
v_gene: TRBV6-6
d_gene: .
abundance: .

CDR3nt: TGCAGCGTAGGCAGGGGGATAGACTATGGCTACACCTTC
CDR3aa: CSVGRGIDYGYTF
j_gene: TRBJ1-2
v_gene: TRBV29-1
d_gene: TRBD1
abundance: .

CDR3nt: TGTGCCAGCAGCTTAGGACTGGCCTTTAATCAGCCCCAGCATTTT
CDR3aa: CASSLGLAFNQPQHF
j_gene: TRBJ1-5
v_gene: TRBV7-2
d_gene: .
abundance: .

CDR3nt: TGTGCCAGCAGCCCCTCGACTCTACAAGAGACCCAGTACTTC
CDR3aa: CASSPSTLQETQYF
j_gene: TRBJ2-5
v_gene: TRBV13
d_gene: .
abundance: .

CDR3nt: TGTGCCAGTAGGTCCGCTAGCGGGGGGGCCTATGAGCAGTTCTTC
CDR3aa: CASRSASGGAYEQFF
j_gene: TRBJ2-1
v_gene: TRBV19
d_gene: TRBD2
abundance: .

CDR3nt: TGTGCCAGTAGTTTAGGACGGAGCTCCTATAATTCACCCCTCCACTTT
CDR3aa: CASSLGRSSYNSPLHF
j_gene: TRBJ1-6
v_gene: TRBV19
d_gene: .
abundance: .

CDR3nt: TGTGCCAGCAGCCAGTTCTCAGGGAATGAGCAGTTCTTC
CDR3aa: CASSQFSGNEQFF
j_gene: TRBJ2-1
v_gene: TRBV7-7
d_gene: .
abundance: .

CDR3nt: TGCGCCAGCAGCCAACAACGACCAGGGGCAGGGAGCTTTGGAAACACCATATATTTT
CDR3aa: CASSQQRPGAGSFGNTIYF
j_gene: TRBJ1-3
v_gene: TRBV4-3
d_gene: .
abundance: .

CDR3nt: TGTGCCAGCACGGACAGGGGCCGTGAAAACACCATATATTTT
CDR3aa: CASTDRGRENTIYF
j_gene: TRBJ1-3
v_gene: TRBV6-1
d_gene: TRBD1
abundance: .

CDR3nt: TGTGCCAGCAGTTTACGGGGGGACCCCTACGAGCAGTACTTC
CDR3aa: CASSLRGDPYEQYF
j_gene: TRBJ2-7
v_gene: TRBV27
d_gene: TRBD2
abundance: once

CDR3nt: TGTGCCAGCGGACAGTCAATCTACGAGCAGTACTTC
CDR3aa: CASGQSIYEQYF
j_gene: TRBJ2-7
v_gene: TRBV6-6
d_gene: .
abundance: .

CDR3nt: TGTGCCAGCAGTGTGGAACAGGCGATTTACAATGAGCAGTTCTTC
CDR3aa: CASSVEQAIYNEQFF
j_gene: TRBJ2-1
v_gene: TRBV2
d_gene: .
abundance: .

CDR3nt: TGCGCCAGCAGCAGAGACAGGAATCAGCCCCAGCATTTT
CDR3aa: CASSRDRNQPQHF
j_gene: TRBJ1-5
v_gene: TRBV5-1
d_gene: .
abundance: .

CDR3nt: TGCAGTGCTAGACAGGGGACTGAAGCTTTCTTT
CDR3aa: CSARQGTEAFF
j_gene: TRBJ1-1
v_gene: TRBV20-1
d_gene: .
abundance: .

CDR3nt: TGTGCCAGCAGGGGATTCCGGAACACTGAAGCTTTCTTT
CDR3aa: CASRGFRNTEAFF
j_gene: TRBJ1-1
v_gene: TRBV19
d_gene: .
abundance: .

CDR3nt: TGTGCCAGCAGCTTAAGGATTAGCGGGAGTTCCGAGCAGTACTTC
CDR3aa: CASSLRISGSSEQYF
j_gene: TRBJ2-7
v_gene: TRBV7-2
d_gene: TRBD2
abundance: once

CDR3nt: TGTGCCAGCAGTCCACTCCGGACAGGGAATTCCTACGAGCAGTACTTC
CDR3aa: CASSPLRTGNSYEQYF
j_gene: TRBJ2-7
v_gene: TRBV28
d_gene: TRBD1
abundance: .

CDR3nt: TGTGCCAGCACAGGGGGGTTACATAGTGAGCAGTTCTTC
CDR3aa: CASTGGLHSEQFF
j_gene: TRBJ2-1
v_gene: TRBV27
d_gene: .
abundance: .

CDR3nt: TGTGCCCGTCGAGCGTTAGGAAACACCATATATTTT
CDR3aa: CARRALGNTIYF
j_gene: TRBJ1-3
v_gene: TRBV2
d_gene: .
abundance: .

CDR3nt: TGTGCCAGCAGGAGGAGCTCTGGGGCCAACGTCCTGACTTTC
CDR3aa: CASRRSSGANVLTF
j_gene: TRBJ2-6
v_gene: TRBV2
d_gene: .
abundance: .

CDR3nt: TGTGCCAGCAGCTTAGGAGGGAGTGGGACCGGGGAGCTGTTTTTT
CDR3aa: CASSLGGSGTGELFF
j_gene: TRBJ2-2
v_gene: TRBV5-6
d_gene: .
abundance: .

CDR3nt: TGCGCCAGCAGCTACCGACAGGGGACGAACACTGAAGCTTTCTTT
CDR3aa: CASSYRQGTNTEAFF
j_gene: TRBJ1-1
v_gene: TRBV4-1
d_gene: TRBD1
abundance: .

CDR3nt: TGTGCCAGCAGTGTTGCACAGAAGCAAGAGACCCAGTACTTC
CDR3aa: CASSVAQKQETQYF
j_gene: TRBJ2-5
v_gene: TRBV25-1
d_gene: .
abundance: .

CDR3nt: TGTGCCAGCAGCAAAGGAGGTGGGGGGACGCCAGCTAACTATGGCTACACCTTC
CDR3aa: CASSKGGGGTPANYGYTF
j_gene: TRBJ1-2
v_gene: TRBV7-9
d_gene: .
abundance: once

CDR3nt: TGTGCCAGCAGCTTTCCCTCGACAGGCGCCAACACTGAAGCTTTCTTT
CDR3aa: CASSFPSTGANTEAFF
j_gene: TRBJ1-1
v_gene: TRBV11-2
d_gene: .
abundance: .

CDR3nt: TGTGCCAGCAGAGGGGACAACTACGAGCAGTACTTC
CDR3aa: CASRGDNYEQYF
j_gene: TRBJ2-7
v_gene: TRBV2
d_gene: .
abundance: .

CDR3nt: TGTGCCAGCAGCTTCCTTACAGGGGGCGGTGGCTACACCTTC
CDR3aa: CASSFLTGGGGYTF
j_gene: TRBJ1-2
v_gene: TRBV7-9
d_gene: TRBD1
abundance: .

CDR3nt: TGTGCCTGGAGGGGGACAGTATCCTACAATGAGCAGTTCTTC
CDR3aa: CAWRGTVSYNEQFF
j_gene: TRBJ2-1
v_gene: TRBV30
d_gene: TRBD1
abundance: .

CDR3nt: TGTGCCAGTAGTTCCGGGACAGCCTATGGCTACACCTTC
CDR3aa: CASSSGTAYGYTF
j_gene: TRBJ1-2
v_gene: TRBV19
d_gene: TRBD1
abundance: .

CDR3nt: TGCGCCAGCAGCTTGACCAGGAACGAGCAGTACTTC
CDR3aa: CASSLTRNEQYF
j_gene: TRBJ2-7
v_gene: TRBV5-1
d_gene: .
abundance: .

CDR3nt: TGCGCCAGCAGCTTGGCCTCCCTAGCGGGGGGAAGGCAAGAGACCCAGTACTTC
CDR3aa: CASSLASLAGGRQETQYF
j_gene: TRBJ2-5
v_gene: TRBV5-1
d_gene: TRBD2
abundance: .

CDR3nt: TGCGCCAGCAGCTCGTTAGCGGAACACCCTAGCACAGATACGCAGTATTTT
CDR3aa: CASSSLAEHPSTDTQYF
j_gene: TRBJ2-3
v_gene: TRBV5-1
d_gene: .
abundance: .

CDR3nt: TGTGCCAGCAGTTACCACACTAGCGGTCTCTACAATGAGCAGTTCTTC
CDR3aa: CASSYHTSGLYNEQFF
j_gene: TRBJ2-1
v_gene: TRBV6-5
d_gene: TRBD2
abundance: once

CDR3nt: TGTGCCAGCAGCTTAGACACCTATAGCAATGAGCAGTTCTTC
CDR3aa: CASSLDTYSNEQFF
j_gene: TRBJ2-1
v_gene: TRBV11-2
d_gene: .
abundance: .

CDR3nt: TGTGCCAGCAGCCCAACTAGCGGGGAACTTAACGGGGAGCTGTTTTTT
CDR3aa: CASSPTSGELNGELFF
j_gene: TRBJ2-2
v_gene: TRBV28
d_gene: TRBD2
abundance: .